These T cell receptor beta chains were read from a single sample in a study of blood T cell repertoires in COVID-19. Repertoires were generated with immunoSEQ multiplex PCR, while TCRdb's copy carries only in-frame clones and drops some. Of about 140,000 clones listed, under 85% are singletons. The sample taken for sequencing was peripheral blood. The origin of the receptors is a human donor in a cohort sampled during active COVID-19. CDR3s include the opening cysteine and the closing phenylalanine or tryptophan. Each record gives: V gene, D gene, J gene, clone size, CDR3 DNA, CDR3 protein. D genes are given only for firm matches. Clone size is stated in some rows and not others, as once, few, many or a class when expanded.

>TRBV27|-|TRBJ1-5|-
TGTGCCAGCATTGGGTTGCAGGCTTGTTCTAACACGTGCTATAGCAATCAGCCCCAGCATTTT
CASIGLQACSNTCYSNQPQHF
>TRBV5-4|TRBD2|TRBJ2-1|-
TGTGCCAGCAGCCTGGGACTAGCGGGTAATGAGCAGTTCTTC
CASSLGLAGNEQFF
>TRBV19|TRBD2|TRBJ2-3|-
TGTGCCAGTACGGAAGCGGGAGACTCAGATACGCAGTATTTT
CASTEAGDSDTQYF
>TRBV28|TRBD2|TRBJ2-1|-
TGTGCCAGCAGTTTACGGGGACTAGCGGGAGGCACCTACAATGAGCAGTTCTTC
CASSLRGLAGGTYNEQFF
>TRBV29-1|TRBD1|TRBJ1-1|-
TGCAGCGTCCCAGGGGGGACCCTTGGGAACACTGAAGCTTTCTTT
CSVPGGTLGNTEAFF
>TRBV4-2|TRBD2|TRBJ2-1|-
TGTGCCAGCAGCCTCACCTCCGGACTAGCGGGAGTCAGCGAGCAGTTCTTC
CASSLTSGLAGVSEQFF
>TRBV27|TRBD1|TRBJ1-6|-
TGTGTCAGCAGTTTCTCAGGGGGCAGGGGGCGCATTATTTCACCCCTCCACTTT
CVSSFSGGRGRIISPLHF
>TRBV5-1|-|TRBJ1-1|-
TGCGCCAGCAGCTTGGGGGCAGCGAACACTGAAGCTTTCTTT
CASSLGAANTEAFF
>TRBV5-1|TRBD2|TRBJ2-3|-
TGCGCCAGCAGCTTGGAGGGTAACGCCGGGGGGACGCAGTATTTT
CASSLEGNAGGTQYF
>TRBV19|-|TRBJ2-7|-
TGTGCCAGTAGTTCACAGGGTCCTGCGGGCGAGCAGTACTTC
CASSSQGPAGEQYF
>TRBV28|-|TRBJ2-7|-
TGTGCCAGCAGTTTAGGGTACAGGCGGCACGAGCAGTACTTC
CASSLGYRRHEQYF
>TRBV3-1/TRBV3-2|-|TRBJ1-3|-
TGTGCCAGCAGCCAAGCCGGCACCCGGAGCACCATATATTTT
CASSQAGTRSTIYF
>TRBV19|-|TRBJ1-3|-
TGTGCCAGTAGTATATTCTTGCAAACGAGCTCTGGAAACACCATATATTTT
CASSIFLQTSSGNTIYF
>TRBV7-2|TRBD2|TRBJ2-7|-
TGTGCCAGCAGCCCAAGGAAGGCGGGAGCGGCCTACGAGCAGTACTTC
CASSPRKAGAAYEQYF
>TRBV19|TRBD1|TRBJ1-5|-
TGTGCCAGTAGTCCGAGCCGAGACAGGGTGCCGCCCCAGCATTTT
CASSPSRDRVPPQHF
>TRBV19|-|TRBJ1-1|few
TGTGCCAGTACCGCAGGGCCAAGAGGGAACACTGAAGCTTTCTTT
CASTAGPRGNTEAFF
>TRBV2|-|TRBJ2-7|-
TGTGCCAGCTGGGGCGGGGGCGCCAACTACGAGCAGTACTTC
CASWGGGANYEQYF
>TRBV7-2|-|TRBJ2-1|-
TGTGCCAGCAGCTTAGTGGGGGGAGCCTACAATGAGCAGTTCTTC
CASSLVGGAYNEQFF
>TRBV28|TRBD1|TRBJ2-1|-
TGTGCCAGCAGTTTAACCCCTCCCCGACAGGGCGACAATGAGCAGTTCTTC
CASSLTPPRQGDNEQFF
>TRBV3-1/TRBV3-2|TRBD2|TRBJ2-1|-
TGTGCCAGCAGCCCTAGCGGGAGTAAGCAGTTCTTC
CASSPSGSKQFF
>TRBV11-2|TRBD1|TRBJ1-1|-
TGTGCCAGCAGCTTTGGACAGACAGGGGCTCCTGAAGCTTTCTTT
CASSFGQTGAPEAFF
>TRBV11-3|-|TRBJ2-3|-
TGTGCCAGCAGCACCGGGACAGATACGCAGTATTTT
CASSTGTDTQYF